The clone carrying this T cell receptor beta chain was observed once. The naive CD8 population came from CD45RO-negative cells selected for CCR7, without terminally differentiated effector memory CD45RA+ cells. The data derive from a study of shared clonotypes between healthy human individuals. The method was immunoSEQ multiplex PCR; TCRdb's version includes in-frame clones alone and lacks a portion of them. The sample records about 680,000 clones, 92% being singletons. CDR1 and CDR2 (germline): SGDLS, YYNGEE. This CDR3 comprises 18 residues. V was clipped by 1 base and J by 1 base, with 17 bases between them.

The gene calls are TRBV9 and TRBJ2-2, with D uncertain. The sequence derives from a man in his thirties or forties in good health. Specimen: naive CD8+ T cells sorted from blood. In DNA, the CDR3 is TGTGCCAGCAGCGTATTTGGCGGCGGTGGAAGGAACACCGGGGAGCTGTTTTTT. Its translation: CASSVFGGGGRNTGELFF.